Listed here are 28 T cell receptor beta chains from one sample, sequenced in a study of human T cells and chemical hapten exposure. Extraction of total RNA was performed on unfractionated whole blood. Unique molecular identifiers were linked by the library to individual cDNA molecules. TCRdb analysed the reads with MiXCR anew, one entry per CDR3 protein. The sample lists about 120,000 distinct CDR3 sequences; less than 10% were seen once. Sample: whole blood. These receptors were obtained from a human donor in good health. Some clones in this sample may be carry-over from other donors' samples.

There are a few counts of this clonotype. The V call is TRBV29-1, the J call TRBJ2-4; TRBD1 aligns across 9 bases. J lost 8 bases, V lost 1 base, and 6 bases had no gene match. Germline-derived CDR1 and CDR2 are SQVTM and ANQGSEA. CDR3 size: 14 residues. CDR3 region: CSVEVRGQGYIQYF. CDR3 nucleotides: TGCAGCGTTGAAGTGAGGGGACAGGGTTACATTCAGTACTTC. The full variable domain, with the rest looked up from reference TRBV29-1 and TRBJ2-4, is SAVISQKPSRDICQRGTSLTIQCQVDSQVTMMFWYRQQPGQSLTLIATANQGSEATYESGFVIDKFPISRPNLTFSTLTVSNMSPEDSSIYLCSVEVRGQGYIQYFGAGTRLSVL.

This rearrangement joins TRBV27 to TRBJ1-3; a possible D gene is TRBD1 (6 bases). CDR3 size: 16 residues. Germline V CDR1 and CDR2: MNHEY, SMNVEV (reference sequence). Trimming stripped 5 bases from V and 0 bases from J, with 14 bases between. The DNA of the CDR3 is TGTGCCAGCAGTCCGACAGGTTTCCTCTCTGGAAACACCATATATTTT. Protein: CASSPTGFLSGNTIYF.

This clonotype was seen ten or more times. The chain links TRBV20-1 to TRBJ2-2, with TRBD1 matching 8 bases. The germline V gene has CDR1 DFQATT and CDR2 SNEGSKA (reference sequence). Trimming removed 2 bases from V and 3 bases from J; junction bases left unmatched: 5. The CDR3 loop spans 15 amino acids. The DNA of the CDR3 is TGCAGTGCTAGAAGGACAGGGATTGACACCGGGGAGCTGTTTTTT. This encodes CSARRTGIDTGELFF.

This clonotype was seen more than once but under ten times. The chain has TRBV7-7 and TRBJ2-3; possibly TRBD2 for D (5 bases). V was cut by 2 bases and J by 6 bases, with 9 bases left in between. The CDR3 is 13 residues long. Looked up from germline, CDR1 is SSHAT and CDR2 is FNYEAQ (reference sequence). The CDR3: CASSLTDSDTQYF. The CDR3 nucleotides read TGTGCCAGCAGCTTAACGGACTCCGATACGCAGTATTTT. Together with reference TRBV7-7 and TRBJ2-3, the CDR3 gives the full variable domain: GAGVSQSPRYKVTKRGQDVTLRCDPISSHATLYWYQQALGQGPEFLTYFNYEAQPDKSGLPSDRFSAERPEGSISTLTIQRTEQRDSAMYRCASSLTDSDTQYFGPGTRLTVL.

This clonotype was seen many times. This rearrangement joins TRBV15 to TRBJ1-5; no reliable D call. The V gene lost 0 bases and the J gene lost 2 bases, with 8 bases spanning the gap. Germline V gives CDR1 LNHNV, CDR2 YYDKDF (reference sequence). There are 15 residues in the CDR3. CDR3 amino acids: CATSRDLTGNQPQHF. The DNA for the CDR3 is TGTGCCACCAGCAGAGATCTAACAGGCAATCAGCCCCAGCATTTT. The full variable domain, rest sourced from reference TRBV15 and TRBJ1-5, is DAMVIQNPRYQVTQFGKPVTLSCSQTLNHNVMYWYQQKSSQAPKLLFHYYDKDFNNEADTPDNFQSRRPNTSFCFLDIRSPGLGDTAMYLCATSRDLTGNQPQHFGDGTRLSIL.

This clonotype has only a few counts. This chain's CDR3 is CASSESNSQTEAFF. The CDR3 DNA reads as TGTGCCAGCAGTGAAAGTAACAGTCAAACTGAAGCTTTCTTT. V usage is TRBV2 and J usage is TRBJ1-1; D unresolved. V was shortened by 2 bases and J by 5 bases, with 12 bases between the two germline ends. The germline gives CDR1 SNHLY, CDR2 FYNNEI. CDR3 length: 14 residues.

This clonotype was counted many times. This sequence joins TRBV6-5 and TRBJ1-2, with D tentatively TRBD1 (6 bases). V was cut by 3 bases and J by 9 bases, with 14 bases left in between. The length of the CDR3 is 13 residues. The germline CDR1 and CDR2 sequences are MNHEY and SVGAGI. CDR3 loop: CASSYSEQGSYTF. CDR3 in DNA: TGTGCCAGCAGTTATTCGGAACAGGGTAGCTACACCTTC.

This clonotype appeared many times. The chain combines TRBV5-1 with TRBJ1-1; 8 bases line up with TRBD1. Germline CDR1 reads SGHRS; CDR2 reads YFSETQ. V shed 3 bases, J shed 4 bases, and the junction held 8 bases outside the gene matches. The CDR3 covers 15 residues. The CDR3 DNA sequence: TGCGCCAGCAGCTCCCGACAGGGGACCTTCACTGAAGCTTTCTTT. It is translated as CASSSRQGTFTEAFF.

This chain uses TRBV4-2 with TRBJ1-5, with 8 bases matching TRBD1. The CDR3 has 16 amino acids. Germline CDR1 is LGHNA and CDR2 is YNFKEQ. J gave up 7 bases and V 4 bases, and 12 bases lay outside the gene matches. CDR3 in amino acids: CASSLLSGQGGQPQHF. DNA for the CDR3: TGTGCCAGCAGCCTGCTCTCAGGACAGGGCGGACAGCCCCAGCATTTT.

For this clonotype: Mismatch with germline at one junction end may stem from a read error. J is TRBJ2-2 and V is TRBV27; D is ambiguous. This CDR3 has 11 amino acids. Germline loops: CDR1 MNHEY, CDR2 SMNVEV (reference sequence). The DNA for the CDR3 is TGTGACAGCAGTGAAGCCGGGGAGCTGTTTTTT. It encodes CDSSEAGELFF.

This clonotype was detected ten times or more. The chain carries TRBV29-1 and TRBJ1-3, with unresolved D. CDR3 size: 16 residues. Trimming shortened V by 6 bases and J by 0 bases, and 18 bases separated the two germline ends. Germline V gene data show CDR1 as SQVTM and CDR2 as ANQGSEA. CDR3 residues: CSVENETPNSGNTIYF. CDR3 DNA sequence: TGCAGCGTGGAGAACGAGACACCTAACTCTGGAAACACCATATATTTT.

The chain combines TRBV4-2 with TRBJ2-7, with 8 bases fitting TRBD2. Germline loops: CDR1 LGHNA, CDR2 YNFKEQ. The CDR3 has 15 residues. V lost 0 bases, J lost 6 bases, and 7 bases stayed unmatched. This chain's CDR3 is CASSQDRGLAGEQYF. Written as DNA, the CDR3 is TGTGCCAGCAGCCAAGACCGTGGACTAGCAGGCGAGCAGTACTTC.

This clonotype was observed a handful of times. J is TRBJ1-4 and V is TRBV21-1; the table gives TRBD1 as D, unverified against the DNA. TRBV21-1 is designated a pseudogene. The CDR3 is 17 residues long. The CDR3 DNA sequence: TGTGCCAGCAGAACCCGGGGGGGGCCAGGAACTAATGAAAAACTGTTTTTT. It specifies CASRTRGGPGTNEKLFF.

This clonotype occurred a few times. The chain combines TRBV5-1 with TRBJ2-7; TRBD1 matches 7 bases. Germline assignment: CDR1 SGHRS and CDR2 YFSETQ. The CDR3 has 12 amino acids. J gave up 6 bases and V 3 bases, and 3 bases lay outside the gene matches. The CDR3 coding sequence is TGCGCCAGCAGCTCTAACAGGGGCGAGCAGTACTTC. Translation: CASSSNRGEQYF.

The rearrangement links TRBV9 to TRBJ2-7; 9 bases are shared with TRBD2. The CDR3 loop spans 16 amino acids. J lost 2 bases, V lost 0 bases, and 6 bases had no gene match. Germline V lookup: CDR1 SGDLS, CDR2 YYNGEE. The CDR3 DNA sequence: TGTGCCAGCAGCGTAGGTCCTAGCGGGGATACCTACGAGCAGTACTTC. Translated, it gives CASSVGPSGDTYEQYF.

This clonotype was detected only a few times. V is TRBV6-2 or TRBV6-3 and J is TRBJ2-7, with a possible D match to TRBD1 (8 bases). Trimming removed 0 bases at V and 3 bases at J, with 21 bases between. CDR3 length: 18 residues. Germline loops: CDR1 MNHEY, CDR2 SVGEGT. The CDR3 DNA reads as TGTGCCAGCAGTTACTCGAAGAGGGCACAGGGGGGGGTCTACGAGCAGTACTTC. It codes for CASSYSKRAQGGVYEQYF.

This clonotype was counted only a few times. The rearrangement links TRBV4-1 to TRBJ1-5, with TRBD1 identical over 7 bases. V shed 3 bases and J 6 bases; nucleotides not matched to a gene: 5. Germline-derived CDR1 and CDR2 are MGHRA and YSYEKL. This CDR3 spans 14 amino acids. Written as DNA, the CDR3 is TGCGCCAGCAGCCATACCGACAGGGTTCAGCCCCAGCATTTT. Its protein product is CASSHTDRVQPQHF.

There are many counts of this clonotype. The V call is TRBV7-9, the J call TRBJ2-3, with TRBD1 matching 9 bases. Trimming removed 4 bases from V and 6 bases from J; junction bases left unmatched: 8. There are 15 residues in the CDR3. CDR1 is SEHNR and CDR2 is FQNEAQ in the germline V gene (reference sequence). Here the CDR3 DNA reads TGTGCCAGCAGCTCGGGACAGGGACTTAAGGATACGCAGTATTTT. Translated: CASSSGQGLKDTQYF.

With regard to this clonotype: This may come from a read error, since a much larger clone is one base off. The chain carries TRBV6-5 and TRBJ1-4; no firm D call. Germline CDR1 is MNHEY and CDR2 is SVGAGI. The CDR3 covers 14 residues. The V and J ends lost 5 bases and 0 bases respectively, with 7 bases between them. CDR3 sequence reads: CASSRTTTNEKLFF. The DNA of the CDR3 is TGTGCCAGCAGTAGGACTACAACTAATGAAAAACTGTTTTTT.

This clonotype was seen a few times. V is TRBV14 and J is TRBJ2-3; the D gene is possibly TRBD2 (7 bases). Deletions cut 1 base from V and 1 base from J, with 18 bases between. This CDR3 contains 18 residues. Germline V gene data show CDR1 as SGHDN and CDR2 as FVKESK. The CDR3 region has the DNA TGTGCCAGCAGCCAAGGCCCTATTGGGGGGGCCGGCACAGATACGCAGTATTTT. This translates into CASSQGPIGGAGTDTQYF.

The gene calls are TRBV18 and TRBJ2-1; weak D call: TRBD2 (6 bases). The V and J ends lost 3 bases and 1 base respectively, with 10 bases between them. The CDR3 is 15 amino acids. Germline-derived CDR1 and CDR2 are KGHSH and LQKENI. CDR3 region: CASSPVGGSYNEQFF. The CDR3 nucleotides read TGTGCCAGCTCACCCGTGGGAGGTTCCTACAATGAGCAGTTCTTC.

For the CDR3, the DNA is TGTGCCAGCAGTTACTCGAACAGGGTGTGGGGCACTGAAGCTTTCTTT. This codes for CASSYSNRVWGTEAFF. V gene TRBV6-2 or TRBV6-3 combines with J gene TRBJ1-1; possible D gene TRBD1, 6 bases. CDR1 and CDR2 from the germline V gene are MNHEY and SVGEGT. The length of the CDR3 is 16 residues. V was pared by 0 bases and J by 4 bases, with 15 bases between.

The chain links TRBV3-1 to TRBJ2-5; TRBD2 agrees at 10 bases. Germline-derived CDR1 and CDR2 are LGHDT and YNNKEL (reference sequence). The CDR3 runs to 16 residues. V lost 2 bases and J lost 2; bases outside the gene matches: 5. The CDR3 region is CASSQPSGSLQETQYF. CDR3 nucleotide sequence: TGTGCCAGCAGCCAACCTAGCGGGAGTTTACAAGAGACCCAGTACTTC.

This clonotype was counted many times. The gene calls are TRBV27 and TRBJ2-2; D remains unclear. Germline V gene lookup returns CDR1 MNHEY and CDR2 SMNVEV (reference sequence). The CDR3 consists of 15 residues. V was shortened by 1 base and J by 2 bases, with 8 bases between the two germline ends. CDR3 amino acids: CASSLLDANTGELFF. The CDR3 DNA is TGTGCCAGCAGTTTATTGGACGCAAACACCGGGGAGCTGTTTTTT.

This clonotype was detected only a few times. The J gene is TRBJ1-2, the V gene TRBV7-3, with 11 bases that match TRBD1. V was pared by 5 bases and J by 6 bases, with 14 bases of the junction left unmatched. Germline values: CDR1 SGHTA, CDR2 FQGTGA. The CDR3 is made up of 17 amino acids. The CDR3 DNA follows: TGTGCCAGCAGCCGATACCCACCGGGACAGGGGGACCATGGCTACACCTTC. It specifies CASSRYPPGQGDHGYTF.

This clonotype was seen at least ten times. V and J are TRBV7-9 and TRBJ1-1, with D possibly being TRBD1 (6 bases). Germline CDR1 is SEHNR and CDR2 is FQNEAQ (reference sequence). Trimming stripped 0 bases from V and 10 bases from J, with 12 bases between. CDR3 length equals 13 residues. The CDR3 DNA reads TGTGCCAGCAGCTTAGCGCTGGGGGGGCCAGCTTTCTTT. This encodes CASSLALGGPAFF.

The chain couples TRBV29-1 to TRBJ2-6; 7 positions agree with TRBD1. The V segment lost 4 bases and the J segment 0 bases; nucleotides outside the gene matches: 3. Germline V gene sequence: CDR1 SQVTM, CDR2 ANQGSEA. The CDR3 is 15 amino acids. CDR3 protein: CSVGGTASGANVLTF. In DNA, the CDR3 is TGCAGCGTTGGGGGGACAGCCTCTGGGGCCAACGTCCTGACTTTC.

In this sample, this clonotype turned up many times. CDR3 DNA: TGTGCCAGCAGTTTTCCTGGGGGTAAACGGGTGTACGAGCAGTACTTC. Protein: CASSFPGGKRVYEQYF. V is TRBV12-3 or TRBV12-4 and J is TRBJ2-7; the D gene could be TRBD1 or TRBD2 (5 bases each). The V and J ends lost 3 bases and 4 bases respectively, with 19 bases between them. This CDR3 has 16 amino acids.